This T cell receptor delta chain was recorded in a study of DNA immune sequencing with unique molecular identifiers (dated by TCRdb to about 2020). At the level of the whole study: Immunomagnetic cell separation was used to enrich gammadelta T cells from buffy coats, and the genomic DNA of the enriched gammadelta T cells was then sequenced. Fluorescence-activated cell sorting was used to enrich gammadelta T cells from PBMC of over eight healthy individuals. To compare enriched and non-enriched samples, about 0.1 ug of enriched gammadelta T-cell DNA and 1 ug of non-enriched PBMC DNA were sequenced. An ultrasensitive DNA-based TRD repertoire sequencing method using PCR-introduced unique molecular identifiers was developed and validated in the study. Validation of the sequencing method was done both on synthetic reference molecules and on blood samples taken from healthy individuals. Healthy individuals were used as donors, and sorted peripheral blood gammadelta T cells were profiled from 10 to 11 of these donors. On the study overall, not on this receptor specifically: TRDV2 paired with TRDJ1 was the most common TRD rearrangement among clonotypes in healthy donors. TRD repertoire diversity varied between healthy donors, with several donors highly oligoclonal where top 5 clonotypes exceeded half of productive molecules. Novel TRD sequences not targeted by the primers cannot be detected by the primer-based approach.

Library creation used multiplex PCR. Genomic DNA was amplified with a 32-plex assay using primers for all 8 TRDV and 4 TRDJ genes covering the CDR3. During 2 to 3 cycles of barcoding PCR, a 12-nucleotide UMI was attached, and a second PCR using Illumina adapter primers followed. AMPure XP beads were used to purify the libraries, whose quality was checked on a Fragment Analyzer using the HS NGS Fragment kit. Sequencing was run on an Illumina MiniSeq mid-output kit with 20% PhiX and 150 cycles of paired-end reads. The authors' pipeline ran thus. Reads were processed with MIGEC version 1.2.9 to group reads by UMI and build error-corrected consensus sequences. Modified VDJtools version 1.2.1 scripts and the tcR R package were used for post-processing. Via CATT, TCRdb reprocessed the public reads, and rows with identical DNA were then joined. These V and J calls originate from TCRdb's pipeline instead of the authors' own analysis. The sample table holds a few thousand delta-chain clones, of which more than 13% were seen once. The ten largest account for roughly half of the sample.

Relative to germline, V is 1 base shorter and J is 0 bases shorter, with 12 bases between their ends. As encoded in the germline V gene, CDR1 is GEAIGNYY while CDR2 is EKD. Taken from cysteine to phenylalanine, the CDR3 has 18 residues. Just the 54-base CDR3 DNA is kept, in frame starting at base 1. Comments on this clone: Which antigen it targets is not known. The protein recorded in TCRdb matches a much larger clone and deviates from this DNA's translation at residue 7, suggesting a read error; the protein here is obtained by translating the DNA.

The V gene is TRDV2 and the J gene is TRDJ3, with TRDD3 as a weak D call on 5 bases. The TCR comes from a human donor in good health. The sequencing input was gamma-delta T cells enriched from blood buffy coat, or unenriched PBMCs (not recorded which). Here is the DNA: TGTGCCTGTGACACTCTACCGGGGAGCTCCTGGGACACCCGACAGATGTTTTTC. Its translation is CACDTLPGSSWDTRQMFF.